These 10 T cell receptor beta chains originate from one sample sequenced in a study of ipilimumab plus nivolumab after autologous stem cell transplantation. Measured with immunoSEQ multiplex PCR; TCRdb has only the in-frame clones, and not every one. In the table there are 20,000 to 25,000 clones, 77% of which are singletons. The source material was PBMCs, sampled in a trial of ipilimumab plus nivolumab as post-transplant consolidation. The receptors come from a male donor with diffuse large B-cell lymphoma.

This chain joins TRBV9 and TRBJ2-7; TRBD2 matches at 11 bases. There are 17 residues in the CDR3. Looked up from germline, CDR1 is SGDLS and CDR2 is YYNGEE. V shed 0 bases and J 7 bases; nucleotides not matched to a gene: 12. Written as DNA, the CDR3 is TGTGCCAGCAGCGTAGCTACGATAGCGGGGGGGCCCGAGGAGCAGTACTTC. Protein product: CASSVATIAGGPEEQYF.

The CDR3 DNA sequence: TGCGCCTCTGGGGGGGCCAACACCGGGGAGCTGTTTTTT. Translated, it gives CASGGANTGELFF. V gene TRBV5-1 combines with J gene TRBJ2-2; the D gene is possibly TRBD2 (7 bases). The length of the CDR3 is 13 residues. V gave up 10 bases and J gave up 2 bases, with 12 bases separating them. Germline V lookup: CDR1 SGHRS, CDR2 YFSETQ.

As to this clone: One end of the junction is discordant with germline, which a read error may explain. The V gene is TRBV19, the J gene TRBJ2-7; TRBD1 matches at 8 bases. The CDR3 is 13 residues long. Per germline, CDR1 LNHDA and CDR2 SQIVND (reference sequence). This CDR3 is CASSLDRGHEQYF. The CDR3 region has the DNA TGTGCCAGTAGTCTAGACAGGGGCCACGAGCAGTACTTC.

This chain uses TRBV7-3 with TRBJ1-5; tentatively, D is TRBD1 (6 bases). With 7 bases removed from V and 4 bases from J, the gap between germline ends came to 17 bases. Germline CDR1 reads SGHTA; CDR2 reads FQGTGA. CDR3 length: 15 residues. CDR3 protein: CASTIGGGQNQPQHF. The CDR3 DNA reads as TGTGCCAGCACCATCGGGGGCGGACAGAATCAGCCCCAGCATTTT. Based on the CDR3 plus reference TRBV7-3 and TRBJ1-5, the full variable domain is GAGVSQTPSNKVTEKGKYVELRCDPISGHTALYWYRQSLGQGPEFLIYFQGTGAADDSGLPNDRFFAVRPEGSVSTLKIQRTERGDSAVYLCASTIGGGQNQPQHFGDGTRLSIL.

This clone was observed a single time. This chain uses TRBV7-2 with TRBJ1-1; D gene ambiguous. CDR1 and CDR2 (germline): SGHTA, FQGNSA. The length of the CDR3 is 15 residues. Trimming removed 1 base at V and 5 bases at J, with 14 bases between. CDR3 protein: CASSLGSDRPTEAFF. The DNA for the CDR3 is TGTGCCAGCAGCTTAGGGTCGGACCGACCTACTGAAGCTTTCTTT.

This clone was seen only a few times. The chain recombines TRBV6-5 with TRBJ2-7; TRBD1 is a possible D gene (6 bases). Germline CDR1 and CDR2: MNHEY and SVGAGI. The V end was cut by 6 bases, the J end by 4 bases, with 13 bases between. The CDR3 has 13 amino acids. The CDR3 DNA reads TGTGCCAGCAGGTCTGGGGGCATATACGAGCAGTACTTC. Its protein is CASRSGGIYEQYF.

This clone was picked up a small number of times. V and J are TRBV11-2 and TRBJ1-5; 8 nucleotides agree with TRBD1. The CDR3 runs 15 residues. J gave up 7 bases and V 6 bases, and 11 bases lay outside the gene matches. CDR1 SGHAT and CDR2 FQNNGV come from the germline V gene. CDR3 sequence reads: CASSPGGAGIQPQHF. The CDR3 region has the DNA TGTGCCAGCAGTCCAGGGGGCGCAGGGATCCAGCCCCAGCATTTT.

This clone appeared a single time. The chain recombines TRBV11-1 with TRBJ1-1; tentatively, D is TRBD1 (6 bases). The CDR3 consists of 14 residues. V was clipped by 6 bases and J by 6 bases, with 17 bases between them. The germline V gene has CDR1 SGHAT and CDR2 FQDESV (reference sequence). The CDR3 sequence is CASRFSGTQAEAFF. CDR3 bases: TGTGCCAGCAGGTTTTCGGGGACACAAGCTGAAGCTTTCTTT.

The chain has TRBV6-6 and TRBJ1-1; D unclear. The germline V gene encodes CDR1 MNHNY and CDR2 SVGAGI (reference sequence). There are 13 residues in the CDR3. The V end was cut by 7 bases, the J end by 2 bases, with 11 bases between. The CDR3 region has the DNA TGTGCCAGCAAGGCGGAAAGAAACACTGAAGCTTTCTTT. Amino acid sequence: CASKAERNTEAFF.

In this sample, this clone turned up a few times. The chain couples TRBV9 to TRBJ2-3; unclear D gene. Looked up from germline, CDR1 is SGDLS and CDR2 is YYNGEE. V shed 0 bases and J shed 2 bases, with 7 bases lying between them. The CDR3 length is 14 residues. The CDR3 DNA sequence: TGTGCCAGCAGCGTAGGAACCTACACAGATACGCAGTATTTT. Translating it yields CASSVGTYTDTQYF.